What follows describes a single T cell receptor beta chain. Its target antigen remains unknown. It has no much larger one-base neighbor in the sample; base qualities were not kept. Non-adjacent lung tissue from the same patient, taken as far from the tumour as possible and at least 3 cm away, was used for the normal lung samples. Frozen aliquots of unsorted single-cell suspensions were used for genomic DNA extraction with the QIAamp DNA kit. Tissues arrived within 2 hours of resection and were immediately processed into single-cell suspensions. Tissue was broken up mechanically, digested enzymatically with DNase I, collagenase I and hyaluronidase for 25 to 35 minutes at 37 degrees C, and then filtered and RBC-lysed. These data originate in a study of immune cell composition in non-small cell lung cancer (dated by TCRdb to the late 2010s). Context from the whole study: Histologic subtype, mostly lung adenocarcinoma or squamous cell carcinoma, was determined with H&E together with p63, CK5, Napsin A and TTF-1 immunohistochemistry. TCR-beta sequencing from Adaptive Biotechnologies was done on around 32 paired sets of NSCLC tumour and non-adjacent lung specimens and on about two dozen tumour-only specimens. In supplementary cohort #1, which comprised around 11 lung adenocarcinoma cases, paired tumour/lung TCR-beta sequencing was performed and TIL populations were generated so that tumour reactivity could be assessed. Several tumour specimens that had TCR-beta data belonged to rare histological subtypes and were left out of the subtype comparisons. Summary of the overall study and its limitations: Tumour-associated clones >0.5% were found in nearly half of NSCLC cases, namely in around 31% of adenocarcinomas versus 60% to 85% of squamous carcinomas. No significant correlation was found between smoking pack-years and tumour TCR-beta clonality. The reactivity cohort contained only nine to ten cases, and the tumour-reactive clones were not shown to have sequences in common with the dominant in vivo tumour-associated clones. In approximately 10 adenocarcinoma cases, a strong correlation was found between maximal tumour-associated clone frequency and TIL tumour reactivity, whereas no such correlation was found between overall clonality and TIL tumour reactivity.

A two-step multiplex PCR was used to amplify TCR-beta CDR3 regions from genomic DNA, and Illumina-compatible adaptors were added in the second step. TCR-beta immunosequencing was performed on an Illumina platform as a commercial immunoSEQ service. Per the source publication's procedure: Repertoires were described by productive clonality and by Top 10 Clones, which is the percentage of T-cell templates coming from the ten most frequent sequences. Productive clonality ranged from 0 to 1, with 1 indicating a monoclonal population. Tumour-associated clones were defined as sequences comprising at least 0.1% of tumour T-cell templates but absent from matched non-adjacent lung, identified via log10 scatter plots. Two-group comparisons used Student's t-tests, stages used ANOVA, and relationships used linear regression, analysed in GraphPad Prism7 and R. TCRdb stores this immuneACCESS table with in-frame sequences only. Part of the clones is absent; in the studies checked, under half of the shortfall reflects unresolved V genes, and no reason is known for the rest. V and J calls and clone size are those listed in that table; D and trimming were worked out from the DNA. This sample comprises about 6,100 clones, around 71% of them detected only once. Around 5.4% of the sample comes from the top ten.

V is pared back by 0 bases and J by 4 bases, with 10 bases lying between the germline termini. From its cysteine to its phenylalanine, the CDR3 spans 15 amino acids. Solely the CDR3 DNA is kept, with 45 bases framed from the first base. From the germline V gene, CDR1 is MNHNS and CDR2 is SASEGT. The receptor was isolated from a human donor with non-small cell lung cancer. The sequenced material came from non-adjacent lung tissue. The V and J segments used are TRBV6-1 and TRBJ2-1; the D gene cannot be resolved reliably. For the CDR3, the sequence is CASSEASRTYNEQFF. The DNA reads TGTGCCAGCAGTGAAGCTTCCCGCACTTACAATGAGCAGTTCTTC.